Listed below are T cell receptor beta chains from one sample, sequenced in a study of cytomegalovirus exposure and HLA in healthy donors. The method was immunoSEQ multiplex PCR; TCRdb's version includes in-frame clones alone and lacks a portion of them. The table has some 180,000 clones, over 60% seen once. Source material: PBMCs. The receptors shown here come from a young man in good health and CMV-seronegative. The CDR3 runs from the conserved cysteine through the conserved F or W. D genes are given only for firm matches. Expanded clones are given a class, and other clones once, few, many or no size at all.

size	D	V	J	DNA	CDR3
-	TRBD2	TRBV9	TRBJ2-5	TGTGCCAGCAGCGTAGGAGGCCTAGCGGGGCGACCCCAGTACTTC	CASSVGGLAGRPQYF
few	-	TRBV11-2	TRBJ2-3	TGTGCCAGCAGCATACGACGGGGAACTAAGCCCACAGATACGCAGTATTTT	CASSIRRGTKPTDTQYF
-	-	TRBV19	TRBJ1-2	TGTGCCAGTAGTATTCGCCAGGGAGGCTACTATGGCTACACCTTC	CASSIRQGGYYGYTF
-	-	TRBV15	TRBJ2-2	TGTGCCACCAGCAGAGCGGGGGGCTGGAACACCGGGGAGCTGTTTTTT	CATSRAGGWNTGELFF
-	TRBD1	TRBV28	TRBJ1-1	TGTGCCAGCAGTCAGACAGGGAGCACTGAAGCTTTCTTT	CASSQTGSTEAFF
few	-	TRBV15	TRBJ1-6	TGTGCCACCAGCACCCGAAGGAGTTCACCCCTCCACTTT	CATSTRRSSPLHF
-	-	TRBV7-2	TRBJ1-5	TGTGCCAGCAGCCAGGGGCAGAATCAGCCCCAGCATTTT	CASSQGQNQPQHF
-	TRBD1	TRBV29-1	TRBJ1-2	TGCAGCGTCGCCGGGGACAGGCCGGGCGGCTACACCTTC	CSVAGDRPGGYTF
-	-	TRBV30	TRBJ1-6	TGTGCCTGGAGTGTAGGCCCAAGGGGACCCCTCCACTTT	CAWSVGPRGPLHF
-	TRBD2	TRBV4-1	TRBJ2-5	TGCGCCAGCAGCCAAGTCGGGGGGGTCCAAGAGACCCAGTACTTC	CASSQVGGVQETQYF
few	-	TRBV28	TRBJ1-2	TGTGCCAGCAGTTCCCTCCAGGGAGGCTATGGCTACACCTTC	CASSSLQGGYGYTF
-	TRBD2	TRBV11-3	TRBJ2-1	TGTGCCAGCAGCATAGGACTAGCGGGAGAATCAGGCTCCTACAATGAGCAGTTCTTC	CASSIGLAGESGSYNEQFF
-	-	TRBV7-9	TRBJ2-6	TGTGCCAGCAGCTTAGATCCAGGGGTGAGAGGGGCCAACGTCCTGACTTTC	CASSLDPGVRGANVLTF
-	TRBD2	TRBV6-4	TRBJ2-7	TGTGCCAGCAGTGACGGGGTAGCGGGGCTGGAAAAGAGGTCCTACGAGCAGTACTTC	CASSDGVAGLEKRSYEQYF
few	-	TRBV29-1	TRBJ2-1	TGCAGCGTTGAAGGCCAAGCGAGCTCCTACAATGAGCAGTTCTTC	CSVEGQASSYNEQFF
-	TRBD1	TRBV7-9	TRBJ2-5	TGTGCCAGCAGCCAAGACAGGGACCAAGAGACCCAGTACTTC	CASSQDRDQETQYF
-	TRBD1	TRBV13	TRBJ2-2	TGTGCCAGCAGCCTGGACAGGGCCACCGGGGAGCTGTTTTTT	CASSLDRATGELFF
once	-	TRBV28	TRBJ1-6	TGTGCCAGCAGTTCCCCAGTCGAGGCTTCACCCCTCCACTTT	CASSSPVEASPLHF
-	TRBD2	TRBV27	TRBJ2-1	TGTGCCAGCAGTTCGCGGGGGAGCTCCTACAATGAGCAGTTCTTC	CASSSRGSSYNEQFF
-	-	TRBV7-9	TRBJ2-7	TGTGCCAGCAGCTCCACGGGTTACGAGCAGTACTTC	CASSSTGYEQYF
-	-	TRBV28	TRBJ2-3	-	CASSFGAGRDTQYF
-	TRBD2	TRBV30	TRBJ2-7	TGTGCCTGGAGGCCGGGACTAGCAGCCCCCTACGAGCAGTACTTC	CAWRPGLAAPYEQYF
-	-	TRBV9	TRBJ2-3	TGTGCCAGCAGCGTAGGGCCCATAGCCGGGGATACGCAGTATTTT	CASSVGPIAGDTQYF
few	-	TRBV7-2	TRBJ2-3	TGTGCCAGCAGCTCCTGGGGCTTAGATACGCAGTATTTT	CASSSWGLDTQYF
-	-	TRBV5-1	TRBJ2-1	TGCGCCAGCAGCTTGGTCCCCTTCGGCGAGGGCCTCCACTACAATGAGCAGTTCTTC	CASSLVPFGEGLHYNEQFF
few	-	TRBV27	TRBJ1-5	TGTGCCAGCAGTTCGACGGCTGGGGCGAGCAATCAGCCCCAGCATTTT	CASSSTAGASNQPQHF
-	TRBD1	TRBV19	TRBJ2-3	TGTGCCAGTAGAAGGACAGGACATAGCACAGATACGCAGTATTTT	CASRRTGHSTDTQYF
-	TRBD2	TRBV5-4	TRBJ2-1	TGTGCCAGCAGCTTGTCAGCGGGAGGTTACAATGAGCAGTTCTTC	CASSLSAGGYNEQFF
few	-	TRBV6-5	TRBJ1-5	TGTGCCAGCAGTTACTCGAGGGTTCATCAGCCCCAGCATTTT	CASSYSRVHQPQHF
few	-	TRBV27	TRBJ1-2	TGTGCCAGCAGCCCACCGGGGGGGTATGGCTACACCTTC	CASSPPGGYGYTF
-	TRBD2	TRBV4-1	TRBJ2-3	TGCGCCTCCCGGGGGGTGGGCACAGATACGCAGTATTTT	CASRGVGTDTQYF
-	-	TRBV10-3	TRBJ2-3	TGTGCCATCAGCCTGACCGACTCAGGCACAGATACGCAGTATTTT	CAISLTDSGTDTQYF
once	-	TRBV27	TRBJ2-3	TGTGCCAGCAGTTTACAGCGACTAGTAGGGGGCACAGATACGCAGTATTTT	CASSLQRLVGGTDTQYF
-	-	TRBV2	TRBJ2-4	TGTGCCACCCGAGCGACTCGGGACATTCAGTACTTC	CATRATRDIQYF
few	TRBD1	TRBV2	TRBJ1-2	TGTGCCAGCAGTGTTTCCGACAGGGGTGGTCATGGCTACACCTTC	CASSVSDRGGHGYTF
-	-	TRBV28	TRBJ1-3	TGTGCCAGCAGTTTAGAAAGCAGAAACACCATATATTTT	CASSLESRNTIYF
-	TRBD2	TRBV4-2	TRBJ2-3	TGTGCCAGCAGCCTTACTAGCGAGACAGATACGCAGTATTTT	CASSLTSETDTQYF
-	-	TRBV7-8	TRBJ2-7	TGTGCCAGCAGCTTATCGGGACTGTTCCCGTACGAGCAGTACTTC	CASSLSGLFPYEQYF
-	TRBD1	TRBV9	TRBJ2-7	TGTGCCAGCCAAAGAGGACAGGATACCTACGAGCAGTACTTC	CASQRGQDTYEQYF
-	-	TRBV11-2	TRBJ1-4	TGTGCCAGCAGCTTAAGGCGGAATGAAAAACTGTTTTTT	CASSLRRNEKLFF
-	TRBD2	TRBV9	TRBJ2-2	TGTGCCAGCAGCGAGGGACTAGCGGGAGGGCCGGGCACCGGGGAGCTGTTTTTT	CASSEGLAGGPGTGELFF
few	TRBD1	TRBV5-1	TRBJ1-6	TGCGCCAGCAGCTCCCGGACAGGGGATTCACCCCTCCACTTT	CASSSRTGDSPLHF
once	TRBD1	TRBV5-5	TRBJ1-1	TGTGTCTCCCGGGACAGGGAGTACACTGAAGCTTTCTTT	CVSRDREYTEAFF
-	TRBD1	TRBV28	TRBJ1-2	TGTGCCAGCAGTGGACAGGGAGATAGCTACACCTTC	CASSGQGDSYTF
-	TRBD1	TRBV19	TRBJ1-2	TGTGCCAGTATGGGGGGACAGCCTTACTATGGCTACACCTTC	CASMGGQPYYGYTF
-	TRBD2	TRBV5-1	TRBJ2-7	TGCGCCAGCAGCTCGGTAGCGACTAGCGCAAGCTCCTACGAGCAGTACTTC	CASSSVATSASSYEQYF
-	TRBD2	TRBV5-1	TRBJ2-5	TGCGCCAGCAGCCTAGGGACTAGCGGGGGGTTAGAGACCCAGTACTTC	CASSLGTSGGLETQYF